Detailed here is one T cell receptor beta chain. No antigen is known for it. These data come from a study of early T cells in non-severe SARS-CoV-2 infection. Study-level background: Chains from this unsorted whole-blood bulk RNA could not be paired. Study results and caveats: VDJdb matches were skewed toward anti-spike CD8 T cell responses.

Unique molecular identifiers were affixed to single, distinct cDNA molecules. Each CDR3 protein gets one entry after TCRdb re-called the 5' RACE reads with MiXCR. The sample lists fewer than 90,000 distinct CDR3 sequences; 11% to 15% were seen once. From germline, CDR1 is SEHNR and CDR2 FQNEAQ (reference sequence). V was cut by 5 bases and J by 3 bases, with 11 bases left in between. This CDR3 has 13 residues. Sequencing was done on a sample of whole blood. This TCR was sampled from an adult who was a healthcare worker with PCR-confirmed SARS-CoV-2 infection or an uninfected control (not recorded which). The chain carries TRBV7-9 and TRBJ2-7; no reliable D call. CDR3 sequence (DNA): TGTGCCAGCAGCCACAGCAACCGCTACGAGCAGTACTTC. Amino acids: CASSHSNRYEQYF.